This entry lists 22 T cell receptor beta chains sequenced from one sample in a study of blood T cell repertoires in COVID-19. Clones were read by immunoSEQ multiplex PCR, and TCRdb kept only the in-frame ones, dropping some. The sample carries some 530,000 clones, less than 90% recorded once. The sequenced material came from PBMCs or T cells enriched from blood (not recorded which). These receptors were obtained from a woman aged 55-69 years who had recovered from COVID-19.

This chain uses TRBV19 with TRBJ1-3; D is undetermined. CDR3 length: 15 residues. The germline CDR1 and CDR2 sequences are LNHDA and SQIVND (reference sequence). Trimming stripped 5 bases from V and 0 bases from J, with 11 bases between. DNA for the CDR3: TGTGCCAGTAGTCCACTCGGGGACTCTGGAAACACCATATATTTT. It translates to CASSPLGDSGNTIYF.

This chain connects TRBV6-1 to TRBJ1-5; no clear D gene. Germline-derived CDR1 and CDR2 are MNHNS and SASEGT. This CDR3 is 16 amino acids long. Trimming removed 1 base at V and 3 bases at J, with 13 bases between. DNA for the CDR3: TGTGCCAGCAGTGAAGGTGGGAGGAGACTCAATCAGCCCCAGCATTTT. It codes for CASSEGGRRLNQPQHF.

V gene TRBV18 combines with J gene TRBJ2-5, with 9 bases that match TRBD1. This CDR3 is built from 17 residues. Germline CDR1 is KGHSH and CDR2 is LQKENI. With V trimmed by 0 bases and J by 9 bases, 14 bases remained unmatched. The CDR3 reads CASSPPGRDRALGAQYF. In DNA, the CDR3 is TGTGCCAGCTCACCACCGGGCCGGGACAGGGCTCTAGGGGCCCAGTACTTC.

V is TRBV5-1 and J is TRBJ2-3; 11 positions agree with TRBD2. Losses at the gene ends were 5 bases for V and 2 bases for J; bases not matched to a gene: 4. The CDR3 length is 15 residues. Per germline, CDR1 SGHRS and CDR2 YFSETQ. The CDR3 DNA sequence: TGCGCCAGCAGTAGCGGGGGGGTTTACACAGATACGCAGTATTTT. This translates into CASSSGGVYTDTQYF.

For this clone: The sample contains more than one DNA sequence encoding this CDR3. The CDR3 region is CASRRDRGTDTQYF. In DNA form, the CDR3 reads TGTGCCAGCCGACGGGACAGGGGCACAGATACGCAGTATTTT. The rearrangement joins TRBV2 to TRBJ2-3; TRBD1 matches at 9 bases. The CDR3 runs to 14 residues. Trimming took 8 bases from V and 1 from J; bases not matched to a gene: 4. Germline lookup yields CDR1 SNHLY and CDR2 FYNNEI.

This clone appeared a few times. The chain carries TRBV2 and TRBJ1-2; tentatively, D is TRBD1 (6 bases). The V gene's germline CDR1 is SNHLY and CDR2 FYNNEI. Between the trimmed V and J ends, which lost 3 bases and 5 bases, there was a span of 13 bases. The CDR3 covers 14 residues. DNA for the CDR3: TGTGCCAGCAGTGACGGATTGGGGGCTTATGGCTACACCTTC. It codes for CASSDGLGAYGYTF.

This chain connects TRBV12-5 to TRBJ1-2; 7 positions agree with TRBD1. The germline V gene has CDR1 LGHNT and CDR2 FRNRAP. V trimming: 0 bases; J trimming: 2 bases; junction bases outside the gene matches: 6. The CDR3 contains 16 residues. CDR3 sequence reads: CASGLVLGQENYGYTF. The CDR3 DNA sequence: TGTGCTAGTGGTTTGGTTTTAGGACAGGAGAACTATGGCTACACCTTC.

The chain is built from TRBV6-5 and TRBJ1-6, with unresolved D. Deletions cut 10 bases from V and 6 bases from J, with 16 bases between. Germline CDR1 is MNHEY and CDR2 is SVGAGI. The CDR3 spans 14 residues. The CDR3: CATFLTGSNSPLHF. In nucleotides, the CDR3 is TGTGCCACCTTCTTGACGGGAAGTAATTCACCCCTCCACTTT.

Comment on this clone: The sample has other DNA sequences that encode this CDR3 too. The V call is TRBV5-1, the J call TRBJ1-3, with no clear D. The V and J ends lost 0 bases and 2 bases respectively, with 6 bases between them. Looked up from germline, CDR1 is SGHRS and CDR2 is YFSETQ. The CDR3 is 14 residues long. CDR3 sequence reads: CASSLGQTGNTIYF. CDR3 nucleotides: TGCGCCAGCAGCTTGGGTCAGACTGGAAACACCATATATTTT.

J is TRBJ2-5 and V is TRBV5-4; 14 nucleotides match TRBD2. The CDR3 has 16 amino acids. Trimming took 3 bases from V and 5 from J; bases not matched to a gene: 6. Looked up from germline, CDR1 is SGHNT and CDR2 is YYREEE (reference sequence). Here the CDR3 DNA reads TGTGCCAGCAGCTCTCGACTAGCGGGGGGGTTTGAGACCCAGTACTTC. Translating it yields CASSSRLAGGFETQYF.

This clone was recorded a few times. This chain joins TRBV6-1 and TRBJ2-7; possibly TRBD2 for D (7 bases). The CDR3 consists of 15 residues. Germline CDR1 is MNHNS and CDR2 is SASEGT. V lost 2 bases, J lost 4 bases, and 15 bases lay in between. CDR3 in DNA: TGTGCCAGCAGTGAACGGGGGCGGGGGCCTTACGAGCAGTACGTC. The encoded protein is CASSERGRGPYEQYV.

The rearrangement joins TRBV7-2 to TRBJ2-1; D is possibly TRBD1 (5 bases). CDR3 size: 15 residues. CDR1 is SGHTA, CDR2 FQGNSA, per germline. V was shortened by 0 bases and J by 3 bases, with 9 bases between the two germline ends. CDR3 bases: TGTGCCAGCAGCTTAGCAGGGGTCATCTACAATGAGCAGTTCTTC. This codes for CASSLAGVIYNEQFF.

The chain links TRBV18 to TRBJ1-6; D unclear. Germline V lookup: CDR1 KGHSH, CDR2 LQKENI. This CDR3 contains 16 residues. The ends were cut back, 2 bases at V and 1 base at J, with 9 bases in the middle. The CDR3 is CASSPDRRSYNSPLHF. In DNA form, the CDR3 reads TGTGCCAGCTCACCAGATCGGAGATCCTATAATTCACCCCTCCACTTT.

CDR3: CASSLLSGIGGTQYF. DNA of the CDR3: TGTGCCAGCAGCCTCCTCTCGGGGATCGGAGGGACCCAGTACTTC. V is TRBV3-1 (or the pseudogene TRBV3-2) and J is TRBJ2-5; a weak D match, TRBD2 (5 bases). With 4 bases removed from V and 7 bases from J, the gap between germline ends came to 19 bases. The CDR3 has 15 amino acids. CDR1 LGHDT and CDR2 YNNKEL come from the germline V gene (reference sequence).

In this sample, this clone turned up once. Here the CDR3 DNA reads TGCGCCAGCAGCCAAGACGCCCGGGACATACGCAATCAGCCCCAGCATTTT. Translation: CASSQDARDIRNQPQHF. The chain combines TRBV4-1 with TRBJ1-5; weak D call: TRBD1 (6 bases). This CDR3 region has 17 residues. With 0 bases removed from V and 2 bases from J, the gap between germline ends came to 14 bases. The germline CDR1 and CDR2 sequences are MGHRA and YSYEKL.

V gene TRBV13 combines with J gene TRBJ2-7; TRBD2 agrees at 14 bases. V lost 4 bases to trimming and J lost 4 bases; unmatched junction nucleotides: 3. The CDR3 has 15 amino acids. CDR1 and CDR2 from the germline V gene are PRHDT and FYEKMQ (reference sequence). The CDR3 bases are TGTGCCAGCAGCTCGGGACTAGCGGGGGCGTACGAGCAGTACTTC. Its translation is CASSSGLAGAYEQYF.

This chain connects TRBV5-4 to TRBJ1-4; 10 bases map to TRBD1. The CDR3 extends over 14 amino acids. Germline V gene lookup returns CDR1 SGHNT and CDR2 YYREEE (reference sequence). V was clipped by 4 bases and J by 7 bases; unmatched bases: 4. Here the CDR3 reads CASSRQGAGEKLFF. The DNA of the CDR3 is TGTGCCAGCAGCAGACAGGGGGCAGGTGAAAAACTGTTTTTT.

The chain is built from TRBV2 and TRBJ1-1; D unresolved. V lost 7 bases and J 1 base, leaving 13 bases between the germline ends. CDR1 and CDR2 from the germline V gene are SNHLY and FYNNEI. The CDR3 is made up of 14 amino acids. CDR3 loop: CASTGGSQNTEAFF. The CDR3 coding sequence is TGTGCCAGCACCGGAGGCAGTCAGAACACTGAAGCTTTCTTT.

The chain combines TRBV18 with TRBJ1-5; 9 bases fit TRBD1. V trimming: 2 bases; J trimming: 9 bases; junction bases outside the gene matches: 5. The CDR3 totals 14 residues. Germline V gene data show CDR1 as KGHSH and CDR2 as LQKENI. The DNA of the CDR3 is TGTGCCAGCTCACCAGGGACAGGGAGTTTGCCCCAGCATTTT. This gives the protein CASSPGTGSLPQHF.

This clone was counted once. CDR3 residues: CASSQAPGGYEQYV. The CDR3 nucleotides read TGCGCCAGCAGCCAAGCCCCAGGGGGCTACGAGCAGTACGTC. The chain links TRBV4-1 to TRBJ2-7, with 7 bases that match TRBD1. V trimming: 1 base; J trimming: 3 bases; junction bases outside the gene matches: 3. The CDR3 is 14 amino acids. Per germline, CDR1 MGHRA and CDR2 YSYEKL.

The J gene is TRBJ2-2, the V gene TRBV19; D perhaps matches TRBD1 (6 bases). The CDR3 has 15 residues. Trimming removed 4 bases at V and 4 bases at J, with 13 bases between. From germline, CDR1 is LNHDA and CDR2 SQIVND (reference sequence). The CDR3 bases are TGTGCCAGTAGTAGGACAGTAGTATTCACCGGGGAGCTGTTTTTT. Translation: CASSRTVVFTGELFF.

Here the CDR3 reads CASTFNEKLFF. CDR3 sequence (DNA): TGTGCCAGCACCTTTAATGAAAAACTGTTTTTT. The chain is built from TRBV12-3 or TRBV12-4 and TRBJ1-4; the D is unclear. The CDR3 covers 11 residues. Trimming pared 7 bases from V and 4 bases from J, leaving 4 bases between.